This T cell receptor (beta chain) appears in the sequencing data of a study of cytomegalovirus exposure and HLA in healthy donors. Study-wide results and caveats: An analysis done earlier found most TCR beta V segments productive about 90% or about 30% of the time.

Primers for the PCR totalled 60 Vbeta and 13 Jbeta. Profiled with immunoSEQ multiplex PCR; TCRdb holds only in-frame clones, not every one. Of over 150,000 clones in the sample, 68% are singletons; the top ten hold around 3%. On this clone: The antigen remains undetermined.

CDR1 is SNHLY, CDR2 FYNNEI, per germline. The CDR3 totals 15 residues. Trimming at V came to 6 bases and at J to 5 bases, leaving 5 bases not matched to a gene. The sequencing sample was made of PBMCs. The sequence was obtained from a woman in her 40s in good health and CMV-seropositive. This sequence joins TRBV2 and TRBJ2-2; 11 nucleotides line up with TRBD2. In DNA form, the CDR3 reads TGTGCCAGCAGCCTAGGACTAGCGGGTACCGGGGAGCTGTTTTTT. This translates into CASSLGLAGTGELFF.